A selection of T cell receptor beta chains follows, all from one sample in a study of shared clonotypes between healthy human individuals. Only in-frame clones appear in the TCRdb table, and some are missing; sequencing was by immunoSEQ multiplex PCR. This sample yields more than 1 million clones, of which 75% to 80% are seen a single time; about 0.52% belongs to the top ten. The sequenced sample consisted of memory CD4+ T cells from PBMCs. The receptors here all came from a man between 18 and 35 years old in good health. Some clones in this sample may be carry-over from other donors' samples. CDR3s include the opening cysteine and the closing phenylalanine or tryptophan. A D gene is named only where the DNA matches it firmly. A row's size may be missing; if present it is once, few, many or a size class.

D gene	V gene	J gene	clone size	CDR3 protein	CDR3 DNA
-	TRBV2	TRBJ2-7	-	CASVPVYGSSYEQYF	TGTGCCAGCGTCCCTGTCTACGGGAGCTCCTACGAGCAGTACTTC
TRBD1	TRBV5-1	TRBJ1-6	-	CASSPRDRGSPLHF	TGCGCCAGCAGTCCCCGGGACAGGGGCTCACCCCTCCACTTT
TRBD1	TRBV5-1	TRBJ1-1	many	CASSPRTGLNTEAFF	TGCGCCAGCAGCCCACGGACAGGGCTGAACACTGAAGCTTTCTTT
TRBD1	TRBV6-6	TRBJ1-1	-	CASRDRGGLTEAFF	TGTGCCAGCCGTGACAGGGGGGGGTTAACTGAAGCTTTCTTT
TRBD2	TRBV7-9	TRBJ2-3	-	CASSYTSGTDTQYF	TGTGCCAGCAGCTATACTAGCGGCACAGATACGCAGTATTTT
-	TRBV27	TRBJ2-1	-	CASSLSKGATEQFF	TGTGCCAGCAGTTTATCGAAAGGAGCTACTGAGCAGTTCTTC
-	TRBV13	TRBJ2-5	once	CASSSFGQQETQYF	TGTGCCAGCAGCTCCTTTGGACAGCAAGAGACCCAGTACTTC
-	TRBV9	TRBJ1-1	-	CASSVSPQVITEAFF	TGTGCCAGCAGCGTATCCCCCCAGGTGATCACTGAAGCTTTCTTT
-	TRBV25-1	TRBJ2-1	-	CASSASNEQFF	TGTGCCAGCAGTGCCTCAAATGAGCAGTTCTTC
TRBD1	TRBV7-2	TRBJ1-2	-	CASSSSGTDVYGYTF	TGTGCCAGCAGCTCGTCCGGGACAGACGTCTATGGCTACACCTTC
TRBD1	TRBV7-2	TRBJ2-3	once	CASSFLPGGESRSTDTQYF	TGTGCCAGCAGCTTCCTCCCAGGGGGCGAGTCGAGAAGCACAGATACGCAGTATTTT
-	TRBV5-1	TRBJ2-7	-	CASSLGGWSGNYEQYF	TGCGCCAGCAGCTTGGGTGGCTGGAGCGGAAATTACGAGCAGTACTTC
-	TRBV4-1	TRBJ1-3	-	CASSQDRTEGNTIYF	TGCGCCAGCAGCCAAGATCGGACGGAGGGAAACACCATATATTTT
-	TRBV4-1	TRBJ2-3	-	CASSINDPRTDTQYF	TGCGCCAGCAGCATAAATGACCCCCGCACAGATACGCAGTATTTT
-	TRBV11-2	TRBJ1-2	-	CASRRLDSNGYTF	TGTGCCAGCAGACGATTGGACAGTAATGGCTACACCTTC